This is a list of T cell receptor beta chains from one sample in a study of shared clonotypes between healthy human individuals. The data were produced by immunoSEQ multiplex PCR, yet TCRdb's version contains in-frame clones alone and is incomplete. The table includes about 2.4 million clones, more than 85% detected once. Sequencing was carried out using naive CD4+ T cells from PBMCs. All receptors derive from a young man in good health. Some clones in this sample may be carry-over from other donors' samples. CDR3s include the opening cysteine and the closing phenylalanine or tryptophan.

TRBJ2-3,TRBV6-5,CASSYPGTDTQYF
TRBJ2-3,TRBV9,CASTDSPSPGDTQYF
TRBJ2-3,TRBV4-3,CASSQDPRGDTQYF
TRBJ1-6,TRBV27,CATRGAIENSPLHF
TRBJ2-5,TRBV7-6,CASSPGLAGGGGETQYF
TRBJ1-1,TRBV7-9,CASSSGTANTEAFF
TRBJ2-5,TRBV5-1,CASSLGQLAGGGSETQYF
TRBJ2-2,TRBV5-1,CASSWDRANTGELFF
TRBJ2-7,TRBV5-1,CASSPVHGFYEQYF
TRBJ2-2,TRBV19,CASSATRGGQGFTGELFF
TRBJ2-2,TRBV5-1,CASRPTSGRTNTGELFF
TRBJ2-2,TRBV7-9,CASSFWSGSTTGELFF
TRBJ2-5,TRBV4-2,CASSQVSAQETQYF
TRBJ1-5,TRBV7-9,CASRSLPAEPQHF
TRBJ2-1,TRBV5-1,CASSLFGTSGSSEQFF
TRBJ1-4,TRBV29-1,CSVQSGSANEKLFF
TRBJ1-2,TRBV18,CASSPQDRGNYGYTF
TRBJ2-2,TRBV5-4,CASSLGQAGELFF
TRBJ2-5,TRBV2,CASKVETQYF
TRBJ1-1,TRBV6-1,CASSEEEFAAFF
TRBJ2-1,TRBV6-5,CASSSLAYRNYNEQFF
TRBJ1-2,TRBV6-6,CASSRQGALGYTF
TRBJ2-1,TRBV15,CATSPWRDEQFF
TRBJ1-3,TRBV11-2,CASSRWTGSGNTIYF
TRBJ2-3,TRBV9,CASSVEDTQYF
TRBJ2-7,TRBV28,CASSRNLDRGSEQYF